Presented here are 17 T cell receptor beta chains from one specimen sequenced in a study of T cell responses to AZD1222 COVID-19 vaccine. Measured with immunoSEQ multiplex PCR; TCRdb has only the in-frame clones, and not every one. Of 150,000 to 200,000 clones detected, about 93% appear once; the ten largest clones hold 0.64%. Sequenced here: peripheral blood, sampled on day 0 of AZD1222 vaccination. The receptors shown here come from an adult in good health.

The chain couples TRBV6-5 to TRBJ1-5; TRBD1 agrees at 9 bases. V lost 6 bases, J lost 8 bases, and 5 bases stayed unmatched. CDR3 length: 13 amino acids. Germline values: CDR1 MNHEY, CDR2 SVGAGI. CDR3 region: CASRITGGEPQHF. The CDR3, as DNA: TGTGCCAGCAGAATAACAGGGGGCGAGCCCCAGCATTTT.

The J gene is TRBJ2-5, the V gene TRBV4-1, with 14 bases matching TRBD2. CDR3 length: 19 amino acids. V lost 1 base to trimming and J lost 5 bases; unmatched junction nucleotides: 12. CDR1 is MGHRA and CDR2 is YSYEKL in the germline V gene. CDR3 amino acids: CASSQAYGTSGRRVETQYF. CDR3 nucleotides: TGCGCCAGCAGCCAAGCTTATGGGACTAGCGGGAGAAGGGTCGAGACCCAGTACTTC.

V gene TRBV19 combines with J gene TRBJ1-3, with a tentative D call TRBD1 (5 bases). V gave up 7 bases and J gave up 2 bases, with 12 bases separating them. Germline V gene data show CDR1 as LNHDA and CDR2 as SQIVND (reference sequence). There are 14 residues in the CDR3. The CDR3 reads CASTPTATGNTIYF. CDR3 DNA: TGTGCCAGTACCCCGACAGCTACTGGAAACACCATATATTTT.

This clone was seen only once. The chain carries TRBV28 and TRBJ2-3; D may be TRBD2 (7 bases). Germline CDR1 MDHEN, CDR2 SYDVKM. This CDR3 has 17 amino acids. V lost 4 bases to trimming and J lost 0 bases, with 17 bases between them. The CDR3 is CASSSAGRGHSTDTQYF. The CDR3 DNA follows: TGTGCCAGCAGTTCCGCGGGGCGGGGGCATAGCACAGATACGCAGTATTTT.

The CDR3 nucleotides are TGCGCCAGCAGTGAGCCGGGACCCGCGGGGACCCAGTACTTC. Encoded protein: CASSEPGPAGTQYF. This chain uses TRBV10-2 with TRBJ2-5; either TRBD1 or TRBD2 may supply D (5 bases each). This CDR3 is 14 amino acids long. The germline V gene encodes CDR1 WSHSY and CDR2 SAAADI. V was pared by 2 bases and J by 7 bases, with 14 bases between.

The chain links TRBV3-1 (or the pseudogene TRBV3-2) to TRBJ1-1; no clear D gene. This CDR3 has 14 amino acids. The germline V and J ends were trimmed by 1 base and 1 base, with 7 bases remaining between them. Germline CDR1 and CDR2: LGHDT and YNNKEL (reference sequence). The CDR3 region is CASSQGRQNTEAFF. The CDR3 DNA is TGTGCCAGCAGCCAAGGAAGACAGAACACTGAAGCTTTCTTT.

This rearrangement joins TRBV28 to TRBJ1-5; no clear D. The CDR3 contains 14 residues. Germline V CDR1 and CDR2: MDHEN, SYDVKM. V lost 4 bases and J 0 bases, leaving 7 bases between the germline ends. The CDR3 nucleotides read TGTGCCAGCAGTTCTATGGATAGCAATCAGCCCCAGCATTTT. Its protein product is CASSSMDSNQPQHF. Together with reference TRBV28 and TRBJ1-5, the CDR3 gives the full variable domain: DVKVTQSSRYLVKRTGEKVFLECVQDMDHENMFWYRQDPGLGLRLIYFSYDVKMKEKGDIPEGYSVSREKKERFSLILESASTNQTSMYLCASSSMDSNQPQHFGDGTRLSIL.

The chain is built from TRBV28 and TRBJ1-1; the D is unclear. V shed 7 bases and J shed 0 bases, with 18 bases lying between them. Germline CDR1 MDHEN, CDR2 SYDVKM. This CDR3 is 16 amino acids long. The CDR3 sequence is CASNWALSSMNTEAFF. CDR3 DNA: TGTGCCAGCAACTGGGCCCTATCGAGCATGAACACTGAAGCTTTCTTT.

The genes are TRBV18 and TRBJ1-4; TRBD1 aligns across 8 bases. V lost 4 bases, J lost 3 bases, and 4 bases stayed unmatched. CDR1 KGHSH and CDR2 LQKENI come from the germline V gene. CDR3 length equals 15 residues. CDR3 protein: CASSLPQGANEKLFF. The DNA for the CDR3 is TGTGCCAGCTCACTCCCACAGGGGGCTAATGAAAAACTGTTTTTT.

The chain combines TRBV7-2 with TRBJ1-5; D gene unclear. V gave up 5 bases and J gave up 7 bases, with 12 bases separating them. The CDR3 contains 13 residues. Germline V gene data show CDR1 as SGHTA and CDR2 as FQGNSA. The CDR3 protein is CASSPLFGQPQHF. DNA of the CDR3: TGTGCCAGCAGCCCCTTATTTGGCCAGCCCCAGCATTTT.

V usage is TRBV25-1 and J usage is TRBJ1-4; weak D call: TRBD1 (5 bases). There are 14 residues in the CDR3. Germline V CDR1 and CDR2: MGHDK, SYGVNS. With 7 bases removed from V and 4 bases from J, the gap between germline ends came to 13 bases. As DNA, the CDR3 is TGTGCCAGCAAGGACACGGGAGGTAATGAAAAACTGTTTTTT. It codes for CASKDTGGNEKLFF.

The chain uses TRBV6-4 and TRBJ1-2; D gene uncertain. Per germline, CDR1 MRHNA and CDR2 SNTAGT. This CDR3 comprises 15 residues. V lost 2 bases and J lost 4, with 14 bases in between. The CDR3 DNA reads as TGTGCCAGCAGTGACAGATCGTCTGGTTCCTATGGCTACACCTTC. Its translation: CASSDRSSGSYGYTF.

CDR3: CASSLRDTGELFF. CDR3 nucleotides: TGTGCCAGCTCACTCAGGGATACCGGGGAGCTGTTTTTT. This rearrangement joins TRBV18 to TRBJ2-2; TRBD1 might be the D (5 bases). Germline V lookup: CDR1 KGHSH, CDR2 LQKENI. V lost 4 bases and J 5 bases, leaving 8 bases between the germline ends. The CDR3 is made up of 13 amino acids.

The chain recombines TRBV5-1 with TRBJ1-6; D remains ambiguous. Germline V gene sequence: CDR1 SGHRS, CDR2 YFSETQ. The CDR3 length is 12 residues. The germline V and J ends were trimmed by 0 bases and 7 bases, with 2 bases remaining between them. Here the CDR3 DNA reads TGCGCCAGCAGCTTGGACAATTCACCCCTCCACTTT. It is translated as CASSLDNSPLHF.

The rearrangement joins TRBV5-5 to TRBJ1-2; D gene uncertain. Germline CDR1 and CDR2: SGHKS and YYEKEE (reference sequence). The CDR3 has 14 amino acids. Trimming took off 6 bases at V and 6 bases at J, with 18 bases between the two ends. The CDR3 DNA is TGTGCCAGCACCTTTGAAGAACCTTCTGATGGCTACACCTTC. As protein: CASTFEEPSDGYTF.

The chain is built from TRBV19 and TRBJ2-1, with D unclear. Trimming stripped 5 bases from V and 6 bases from J, with 29 bases between. The CDR3 extends over 19 amino acids. Germline values: CDR1 LNHDA, CDR2 SQIVND (reference sequence). The chain's CDR3 is CASSPDPLLSNAPTNEQFF. The CDR3 DNA reads TGTGCCAGTAGTCCCGATCCCCTCCTTTCGAACGCTCCCACCAATGAGCAGTTCTTC.

The rearrangement joins TRBV10-1 to TRBJ1-2; D uncertain. This CDR3 comprises 13 residues. Trimming took off 0 bases at V and 7 bases at J, with 9 bases between the two ends. The germline V gene encodes CDR1 WNHNN and CDR2 SYGVQD (reference sequence). This CDR3 is CASSESVAVGYTF. In nucleotides, the CDR3 is TGCGCCAGCAGTGAGTCGGTCGCAGTTGGCTACACCTTC.